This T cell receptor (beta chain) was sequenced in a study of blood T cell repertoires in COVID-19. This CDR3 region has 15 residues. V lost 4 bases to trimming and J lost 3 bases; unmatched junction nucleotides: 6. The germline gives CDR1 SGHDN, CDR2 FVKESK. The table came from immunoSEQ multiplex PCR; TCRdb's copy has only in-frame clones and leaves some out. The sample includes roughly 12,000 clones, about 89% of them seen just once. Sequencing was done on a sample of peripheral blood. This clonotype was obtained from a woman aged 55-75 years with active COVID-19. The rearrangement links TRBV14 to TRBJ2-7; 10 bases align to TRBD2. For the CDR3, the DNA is TGTGCCAGCAGCCGAGAGGGACTAGCGATCTACGAGCAGTACTTC. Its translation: CASSREGLAIYEQYF.